The 3 T cell receptor beta chains below were found in one sample sequenced in a study of blood T cells in healthy people across ages. A second about 6 to 11 cycle PCR used barcoded and J-beta primers. From the 5' RACE reads, TCRdb called clonotypes with MiXCR, one entry per CDR3 protein. Of about 930,000 distinct CDR3 sequences in the sample, 29% were seen once. This sample also appeared in a second study, on T cells of mothers and their children.

The sequencing input was blood. The source of these receptors is a woman between 40 and 50 years old in good health.

This clonotype was found a few times. The rearrangement uses TRBV12-3 or TRBV12-4 and TRBJ1-3; TRBD1 agrees at 8 bases. This CDR3 is built from 15 residues. Trimming at V came to 5 bases and at J to 2 bases, leaving 5 bases not matched to a gene. The CDR3 spells CASSISTGAGNTIYF. The CDR3 DNA is TGTGCCAGCAGTATATCGACAGGGGCTGGAAACACCATATATTTT.

In the case of this clonotype: A much larger clone lies a single base off, so this may be a read error. V is TRBV20-1 and J is TRBJ1-5; 8 bases agree with TRBD1. This CDR3 has 15 amino acids. In germline, CDR1 is DFQATT, CDR2 SNEGSKA (reference sequence). In nucleotides, the CDR3 is TGCAGTACTAGAGATTGGACAGGGCGCAATCAGCCCCAGCATTTT. Its protein product is CSTRDWTGRNQPQHF.

This rearrangement joins TRBV3-1 to TRBJ1-1, with D unclear. Germline lookup yields CDR1 LGHDT and CDR2 YNNKEL (reference sequence). CDR3 size: 14 residues. Trimming took off 7 bases at V and 0 bases at J, with 12 bases between the two ends. CDR3 bases: TGTGCCAGCACCCCTCCGAATATGAACACTGAAGCTTTCTTT. This translates into CASTPPNMNTEAFF.